This entry lists 17 T cell receptor beta chains sequenced from one sample in a study of T cell responses to AZD1222 COVID-19 vaccine. TCRdb keeps only in-frame clones here, not all; method: immunoSEQ multiplex PCR. The sample has around 120,000 clones; less than 90% are singletons. Sequencing used peripheral blood, obtained on day 0 of AZD1222 vaccination. The receptor source for this set is an adult in good health.

This chain uses TRBV6-1 with TRBJ2-6; D remains unclear. V gave up 4 bases and J gave up 0 bases, with 10 bases separating them. The length of the CDR3 is 16 residues. Looked up from germline, CDR1 is MNHNS and CDR2 is SASEGT. CDR3 sequence reads: CASSASGGSGANVLTF. DNA of the CDR3: TGTGCCAGCAGTGCCTCCGGCGGCTCTGGGGCCAACGTCCTGACTTTC.

The rearrangement uses TRBV4-2 and TRBJ1-2; D not resolved. V was trimmed by 5 bases and J by 7 bases, leaving 11 bases between them. Looked up from germline, CDR1 is LGHNA and CDR2 is YNFKEQ. The CDR3 length is 12 residues. As DNA, the CDR3 is TGTGCCAGCAGCGCAAGTCCGGCTGGCTACACCTTC. It translates to CASSASPAGYTF.

This chain connects TRBV24-1 to TRBJ1-2, with 9 bases that match TRBD1. Losses at the gene ends were 9 bases for V and 6 bases for J; bases not matched to a gene: 7. Germline CDR1 reads KGHDR; CDR2 reads SFDVKD. The CDR3 extends over 13 amino acids. The CDR3: CATAHRDRDGYTF. The CDR3 DNA reads as TGTGCCACCGCTCATAGGGACAGGGATGGCTACACCTTC.

The chain carries TRBV13 and TRBJ2-7, with D hard to call. Germline loops: CDR1 PRHDT, CDR2 FYEKMQ (reference sequence). This CDR3 contains 14 residues. Trimming removed 0 bases from V and 2 bases from J, with 8 bases in between. DNA of the CDR3: TGTGCCAGCAGCTTAGGACACGGAGCCTACGAGCAGTACTTC. It yields the protein CASSLGHGAYEQYF. The full variable domain, completed using reference TRBV13 and TRBJ2-7, is AAGVIQSPRHLIKEKRETATLKCYPIPRHDTVYWYQQGPGQDPQFLISFYEKMQSDKGSIPDRFSAQQFSDYHSELNMSSLELGDSALYFCASSLGHGAYEQYFGPGTRLTVT.

The J gene is TRBJ1-1, the V gene TRBV29-1; D gene ambiguous. Germline V gives CDR1 SQVTM, CDR2 ANQGSEA. V lost 1 base, J lost 1 base, and 10 bases lay in between. The CDR3 is made up of 14 amino acids. The CDR3 protein is CSVEGWAPNTEAFF. The CDR3 DNA reads TGCAGCGTTGAAGGGTGGGCCCCGAACACTGAAGCTTTCTTT.

The chain is built from TRBV9 and TRBJ2-2; D is unresolved. Trimming stripped 0 bases from V and 1 base from J, with 19 bases between. The CDR3 extends over 19 amino acids. Germline V lookup: CDR1 SGDLS, CDR2 YYNGEE. CDR3 region: CASSVGWLLGSVNTGELFF. The CDR3 DNA sequence: TGTGCCAGCAGCGTAGGGTGGCTTTTGGGATCCGTGAACACCGGGGAGCTGTTTTTT.

This clone was counted a few times. This chain joins TRBV5-4 and TRBJ2-5, with 7 bases lining up with TRBD2. J gave up 6 bases and V 3 bases, and 14 bases lay outside the gene matches. In germline, CDR1 is SGHNT, CDR2 YYREEE (reference sequence). The CDR3 runs to 16 residues. The CDR3 protein is CASSWEGLPAGKTQYF. CDR3 bases: TGTGCCAGCAGCTGGGAGGGACTTCCAGCGGGAAAGACCCAGTACTTC.

The rearrangement joins TRBV18 to TRBJ1-1; no firm D call. With 2 bases removed from V and 5 bases from J, the gap between germline ends came to 12 bases. Germline assignment: CDR1 KGHSH and CDR2 LQKENI. The CDR3 is 14 residues long. CDR3 DNA sequence: TGTGCCAGCTCACCAAGGGCCGATCCTACTGAAGCTTTCTTT. Translated: CASSPRADPTEAFF.

The J gene is TRBJ1-1, the V gene TRBV20-1; D is unresolved. V shed 3 bases and J shed 1 base, with 9 bases lying between them. This CDR3 region has 13 residues. Germline lookup yields CDR1 DFQATT and CDR2 SNEGSKA (reference sequence). In nucleotides, the CDR3 is TGCAGTGCTAGTTCCGTTGGGAACACTGAAGCTTTCTTT. Translating gives CSASSVGNTEAFF.

The V gene is TRBV6-4, the J gene TRBJ2-1; D possibly corresponds to TRBD2 (6 bases). The CDR3 contains 13 residues. V gave up 5 bases and J gave up 12 bases, with 17 bases separating them. Germline V gene data show CDR1 as MRHNA and CDR2 as SNTAGT. As DNA, the CDR3 is TGTGCCAGCAGTCCCGGGACTGCTAACGGGCAGTTCTTC. Protein: CASSPGTANGQFF.

The chain has TRBV4-1 and TRBJ2-7; possible D gene TRBD2, 6 bases. Trimming took off 0 bases at V and 3 bases at J, with 12 bases between the two ends. This CDR3 has 15 amino acids. CDR1 MGHRA and CDR2 YSYEKL come from the germline V gene. The CDR3 is CASSQELGLDYEQYF. In nucleotides, the CDR3 is TGCGCCAGCAGCCAAGAACTGGGACTCGACTACGAGCAGTACTTC.

In this sample, this clone turned up once. The chain carries TRBV2 and TRBJ2-7; D gene unclear. CDR3 size: 11 residues. CDR1 SNHLY and CDR2 FYNNEI come from the germline V gene. Trimming took 7 bases from V and 2 from J, leaving 6 bases between them. In DNA form, the CDR3 reads TGTGCCAGCAAAATCGCCTACGAGCAGTACTTC. This sequence encodes CASKIAYEQYF.

The V call is TRBV3-1 (or the pseudogene TRBV3-2), the J call TRBJ1-6, with 7 positions matching TRBD1. The CDR3 is made up of 15 amino acids. Unmatched junction bases numbered 8, after V lost 2 bases and J lost 10 bases. CDR1 and CDR2 from the germline V gene are LGHDT and YNNKEL (reference sequence). CDR3 sequence: CASSQLDRARSPLHF. The CDR3 DNA follows: TGTGCCAGCAGCCAACTCGACAGGGCCCGGTCACCCCTCCACTTT.

The chain has TRBV7-9 and TRBJ2-7; 10 bases agree with TRBD1. The germline V gene has CDR1 SEHNR and CDR2 FQNEAQ (reference sequence). With V trimmed by 4 bases and J by 1 base, 7 bases remained unmatched. This CDR3 has 16 amino acids. The CDR3 region is CASSWAGDRGSYEQYF. The CDR3 coding sequence is TGTGCCAGCAGCTGGGCGGGGGACAGGGGATCCTACGAGCAGTACTTC.

This clone has only one observation. The chain combines TRBV4-1 with TRBJ1-1; D is unclear. V was trimmed by 3 bases and J by 1 base, leaving 3 bases between them. Germline-derived CDR1 and CDR2 are MGHRA and YSYEKL. The CDR3 covers 12 residues. This CDR3 is CASSHPNTEAFF. The DNA for the CDR3 is TGCGCCAGCAGCCACCCGAACACTGAAGCTTTCTTT.

V usage is TRBV9 and J usage is TRBJ1-2; D gene ambiguous. V lost 8 bases and J lost 3, with 11 bases in between. Germline loops: CDR1 SGDLS, CDR2 YYNGEE. The CDR3 contains 12 residues. The CDR3 DNA follows: TGTGCCAGTCGGGGTGAGCACTATGGCTACACCTTC. Encoded protein: CASRGEHYGYTF.

The chain joins TRBV27 to TRBJ2-3, with D perhaps matching TRBD2 (5 bases). CDR3 length: 17 residues. CDR1 is MNHEY and CDR2 is SMNVEV in the germline V gene (reference sequence). V was trimmed by 2 bases and J by 1 base, leaving 16 bases between them. The CDR3 DNA reads TGTGCCAGCAGTTTAAGGAGCGGTTCCTGGGGCACAGATACGCAGTATTTT. Its protein product is CASSLRSGSWGTDTQYF.